This T cell receptor (beta chain) was retrieved from a study of control samples from healthy donors and cancer patients. TCRdb's table, derived via immunoSEQ multiplex PCR, lists solely in-frame clones and lacks some. The sample carries some 110,000 clones, around nine tenths recorded once. The CDR3 length is 14 residues. The germline gives CDR1 ENHRY, CDR2 SYGVKD. V shed 3 bases and J shed 5 bases, with 10 bases lying between them. The sample comprised blood. The TCR originated in a woman aged 65 to 85 in good health. The rearrangement joins TRBV10-3 to TRBJ1-4; tentative D call: TRBD1 (5 bases). The CDR3 here is CAISEAGGNEKLFF. The CDR3 nucleotides are TGTGCCATCAGTGAAGCTGGGGGGAATGAAAAACTGTTTTTT.